Listed below are T cell receptor beta chains from one sample, sequenced in a study of immune heterogeneity within non-small cell lung tumors. From the multiplex PCR reads, TCRdb called clonotypes with MiXCR, one entry per CDR3 protein. This sample has around 29,000 distinct CDR3 sequences, with around 30% found just once. The sample consisted of lung tumor tissue. The origin of the receptors is a man aged 40-49 years with non-small cell lung cancer. CDR3s include the opening cysteine and the closing phenylalanine or tryptophan. Fields, in order: clone size, D gene, V gene, J gene, CDR3 DNA, CDR3 protein. D genes are given only for firm matches. Only some rows state a clone size, as once, few, many or a class for expanded clones.

NA	TRBD2	TRBV29-1	TRBJ2-3	TGCAGCGCCGGCGGCGGGAGAGGCACAGATACGCAGTATTTT	CSAGGGRGTDTQYF
many	NA	TRBV14	TRBJ2-7	TGTGCCAGCAGTCCGAAGGCCTCCTACGAGCAGTACTTC	CASSPKASYEQYF
NA	NA	TRBV5-1	TRBJ2-5	TGCGCCAGCAGCTTGGTGTGGGGAGGTTTCCGGGACGGTAAGCAAGAGACCCAGTACTTC	CASSLVWGGFRDGKQETQYF
NA	NA	TRBV11-3	TRBJ1-1	TGTGCCAGCAGCTTAGTCGGGGATGAAGCTTTCTTT	CASSLVGDEAFF
many	TRBD2	TRBV6-1	TRBJ2-1	TGTGCCAGCAGTCCTCTAGGACTAGCGGGGAACAATGAGCAGTTCTTC	CASSPLGLAGNNEQFF
few	NA	TRBV4-2	TRBJ2-6	TGTGCCAGCAGCCAAGTGGGTCCGGGGGCTGGGGCCAACGTCCTGACTTTC	CASSQVGPGAGANVLTF
few	NA	TRBV7-9	TRBJ1-4	TGTGCCAGCAGCTTAGGGACAGCGCCTGGAGAAAAACTGTTTTTT	CASSLGTAPGEKLFF
many	NA	TRBV7-2	TRBJ2-1	TGTGCCAGCAGCTTTCGTCGGGGATCAGCGAACAATGAGCAGTTCTTC	CASSFRRGSANNEQFF
medium-sized	NA	TRBV15	TRBJ1-1	TGTGCCACCAGCAGGGAGAACACTGAAGCTTTCTTT	CATSRENTEAFF
many	NA	TRBV7-3	TRBJ2-3	TGTGCCAGCAGTTCGGGGCGGCTTGGGGATACGCAGTATTTT	CASSSGRLGDTQYF
NA	NA	TRBV10-2	TRBJ2-1	TGCGCCAGCAGTGAGTCTTGCTCCTACAATGAGCAGTTCTTC	CASSESCSYNEQFF
many	NA	TRBV11-3	TRBJ2-7	TGTGCCAGCAGCTTACAGGGCAACTACGAGCAGTACTTC	CASSLQGNYEQYF
NA	NA	TRBV20-1	TRBJ2-2	TGCAGTGCTAGAGATAGCAGGGTGGGGGCCGGGGAGCTGTTTTTT	CSARDSRVGAGELFF
many	TRBD1	TRBV12-3/TRBV12-4	TRBJ2-7	TGTGCCAGCAGGGACCTGGACAGGGACTACGAGCAGTACTTC	CASRDLDRDYEQYF
medium-sized	NA	TRBV4-3	TRBJ1-1	TGCGCCAGCAGCCAAGATGACAGTCGGAATGAAGCTTTCTTT	CASSQDDSRNEAFF
few	NA	TRBV7-2	TRBJ1-1	TGTGCCAGCAGCTTAACAGGGCTCACTGAAGCTTTCTTT	CASSLTGLTEAFF
many	NA	TRBV28	TRBJ1-5	TGTGCCAGCGACCAGACATCGGGGGCGGTTTATGGAGGTCAGCCCCAGCATTTT	CASDQTSGAVYGGQPQHF
NA	TRBD2	TRBV24-1	TRBJ2-3	TGTGCCACCAGGGGAGGTAGCGGGAGCTACACAGATACGCAGTATTTT	CATRGGSGSYTDTQYF
many	NA	TRBV20-1	TRBJ1-5	TGCAGTGCGACCCCGGGGGCGAAACCCCAGCATTTT	CSATPGAKPQHF
NA	TRBD2	TRBV5-1	TRBJ2-1	TGCGCCAGCAGCTTGGATCAGGGCGGGGGCAATGAGCAGTTCTTC	CASSLDQGGGNEQFF
many	TRBD2	TRBV3-1	TRBJ2-7	TGTGCCAGCAGCACGACTAGCGAAAGCTCCTACGAGCAGTACTTC	CASSTTSESSYEQYF
few	TRBD2	TRBV20-1	TRBJ2-1	TGCAGTGCTCCGCCGGGACTAGCGGGAGGGGAGCAGTTCTTC	CSAPPGLAGGEQFF
many	NA	TRBV19	TRBJ1-2	TGTGCCAGTAGTAAGACAGGCCCGACTAACTATGGCTACACCTTC	CASSKTGPTNYGYTF
few	TRBD1	TRBV20-1	TRBJ1-1	TGCAGTGCTAGTAAAGTGACAGGGCAGGTTGAAGCTTTCTTT	CSASKVTGQVEAFF
many	NA	TRBV20-1	TRBJ1-6	TGCAGTGCTAGAGATCAACCCCATAATTCACCCCTCCACTTT	CSARDQPHNSPLHF
medium-sized	NA	TRBV28	TRBJ2-1	TGTGCCAGCAGTGGTGGGGGTGGGCATGAGCAGTTCTTC	CASSGGGGHEQFF
NA	NA	TRBV5-1	TRBJ2-2	TGCGCCAGCAGCGACCGGGACCGATCGGGCACCGGGGAGCTGTTTTTT	CASSDRDRSGTGELFF
many	NA	TRBV10-3	TRBJ1-1	TGTGCCATCAAAGAGGGGGGGCCCAACACTGAAGCTTTCTTT	CAIKEGGPNTEAFF
few	NA	TRBV14	TRBJ1-6	TGTGCCAGCAGCCAGGGTTATAATTCACCCCTCCACTTT	CASSQGYNSPLHF